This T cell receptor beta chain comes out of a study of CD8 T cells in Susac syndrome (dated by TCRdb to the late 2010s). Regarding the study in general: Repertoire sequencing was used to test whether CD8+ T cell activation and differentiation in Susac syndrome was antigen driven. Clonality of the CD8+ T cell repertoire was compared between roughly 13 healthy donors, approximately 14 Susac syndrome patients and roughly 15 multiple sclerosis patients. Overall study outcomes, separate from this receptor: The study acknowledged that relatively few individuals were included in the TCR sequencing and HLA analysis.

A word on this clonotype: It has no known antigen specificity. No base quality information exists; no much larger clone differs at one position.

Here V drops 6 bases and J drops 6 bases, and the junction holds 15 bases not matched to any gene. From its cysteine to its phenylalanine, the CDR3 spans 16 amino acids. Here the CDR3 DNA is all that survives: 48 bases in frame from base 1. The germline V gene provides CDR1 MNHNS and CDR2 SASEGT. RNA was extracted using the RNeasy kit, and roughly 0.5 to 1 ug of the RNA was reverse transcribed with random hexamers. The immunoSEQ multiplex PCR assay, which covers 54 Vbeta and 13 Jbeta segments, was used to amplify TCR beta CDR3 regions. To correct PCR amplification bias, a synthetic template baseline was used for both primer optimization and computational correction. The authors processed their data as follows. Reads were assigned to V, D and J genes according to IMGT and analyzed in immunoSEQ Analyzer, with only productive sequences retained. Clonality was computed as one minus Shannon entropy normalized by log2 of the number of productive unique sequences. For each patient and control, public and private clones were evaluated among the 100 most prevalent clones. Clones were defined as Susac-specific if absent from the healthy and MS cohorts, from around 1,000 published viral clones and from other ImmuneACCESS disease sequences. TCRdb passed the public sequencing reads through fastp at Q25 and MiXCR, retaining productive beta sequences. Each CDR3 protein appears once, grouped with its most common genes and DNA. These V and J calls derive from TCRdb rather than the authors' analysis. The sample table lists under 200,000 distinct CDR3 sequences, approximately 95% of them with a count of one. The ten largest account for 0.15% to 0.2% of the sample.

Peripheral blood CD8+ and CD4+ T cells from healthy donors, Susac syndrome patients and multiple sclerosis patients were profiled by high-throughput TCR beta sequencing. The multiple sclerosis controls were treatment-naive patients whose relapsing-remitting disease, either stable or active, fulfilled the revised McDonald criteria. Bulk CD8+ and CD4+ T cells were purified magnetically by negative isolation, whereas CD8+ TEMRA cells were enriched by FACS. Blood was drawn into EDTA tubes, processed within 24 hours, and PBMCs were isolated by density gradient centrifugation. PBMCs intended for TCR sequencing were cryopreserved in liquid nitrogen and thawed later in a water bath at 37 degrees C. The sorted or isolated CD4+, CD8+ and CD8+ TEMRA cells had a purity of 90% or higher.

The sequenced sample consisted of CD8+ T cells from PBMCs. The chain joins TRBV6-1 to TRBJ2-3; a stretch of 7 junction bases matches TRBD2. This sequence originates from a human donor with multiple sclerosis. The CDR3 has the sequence CASRPSGPSGGDTQYF. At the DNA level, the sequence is TGTGCCAGCAGACCATCCGGACCGTCGGGAGGTGATACGCAGTATTTT.